Described below is a single T cell receptor (beta chain) sequence and its context. Other DNA sequences in this sample translate to the same CDR3. The germline V gene has CDR1 ENHRY and CDR2 SYGVKD. The ends lost 0 bases at V and 1 base at J; junction bases unmatched: 2. The CDR3 is made up of 17 amino acids. These data originate in a study of cytomegalovirus exposure and HLA in healthy donors. About the study: From about 170 million T cells, an earlier analysis saw 120 million or so unique TCR beta sequences.

PCR was performed using 60 Vbeta and 13 Jbeta primers. Repertoires were generated with immunoSEQ multiplex PCR, while TCRdb's copy carries only in-frame clones and drops some. The sample yields about 160,000 clones, approximately 84% seen once. The chain couples TRBV10-3 to TRBJ2-5, with 13 positions matching TRBD2. Sequenced: PBMCs. The TCR was taken from a woman aged 50 to 60 in good health and CMV-seropositive. The CDR3 DNA follows: TGTGCCATCAGTGAGTCAACTAGCGGGGGGGTCCAAGAGACCCAGTACTTC. Its translation is CAISESTSGGVQETQYF.